A selection of T cell receptor beta chains follows, all from one sample in a study of radiotherapy plus CTLA-4 blockade in lung cancer. Here immunoSEQ multiplex PCR was the method, and the copy in TCRdb shows in-frame clones only, minus some. The data contain 40,000 to 55,000 clones, around 77% of them seen just once; the ten biggest clones take up approximately 2.6%. Sequencing used peripheral blood, obtained from a patient treated with radiotherapy plus ipilimumab. All receptors come from a human donor with non-small cell lung cancer whose response to radiotherapy plus ipilimumab could not be evaluated. CDR3s include the opening cysteine and the closing phenylalanine or tryptophan. D genes are given only for firm matches. Size values are once, few and many counts, or a class for expanded clones, and some rows have none.

v_call	d_call	j_call	clone_size	cdr3_aa	cdr3_nt
TRBV6-5	.	TRBJ2-2	.	CASSYSRSGELFF	TGTGCCAGCAGTTACTCGAGGTCCGGGGAGCTGTTTTTT
TRBV9	.	TRBJ1-6	once	CASSSGHENSPLHF	TGTGCCAGCAGCTCGGGACATGAGAATTCACCCCTCCACTTT
TRBV7-6	.	TRBJ1-6	.	CASSPIEYYNSPLHF	TGTGCCAGCAGCCCCATAGAATACTATAATTCACCCCTCCACTTT
TRBV15	TRBD1	TRBJ2-3	.	CATSRDRESDTQYF	TGTGCCACCAGCCGGGACAGGGAATCAGATACGCAGTATTTT
TRBV28	.	TRBJ1-5	.	CASTPGLSNQPQHF	TGTGCCAGCACACCAGGGTTGAGCAATCAGCCCCAGCATTTT
TRBV15	TRBD1	TRBJ1-1	.	CATRRDRGLNTEAFF	TGTGCCACCAGACGGGACAGGGGGTTAAACACTGAAGCTTTCTTT
TRBV20-1	TRBD2	TRBJ2-3	.	CSARAGGTQYF	TGCAGTGCCCGCGCGGGGGGGACGCAGTATTTT
TRBV2	TRBD1	TRBJ1-5	.	CASSGTGGYQPQHF	TGTGCCAGCAGTGGGACAGGGGGGTATCAGCCCCAGCATTTT
TRBV9	.	TRBJ1-3	.	CASSVNSPGNTIYF	TGTGCCAGCAGCGTAAATAGTCCCGGAAACACCATATATTTT
TRBV6-5	.	TRBJ2-1	.	CASSLWGQWGYNEQFF	TGTGCCAGCAGTTTGTGGGGACAATGGGGCTACAATGAGCAGTTCTTC
TRBV7-2	TRBD2	TRBJ2-1	.	CASSFSPSGGSNEQFF	TGTGCCAGCAGCTTCTCACCTAGCGGGGGCTCCAATGAGCAGTTCTTC
TRBV2	.	TRBJ2-7	.	CASSEVGPLTASYEQYF	TGTGCCAGCAGTGAAGTCGGACCCCTGACAGCTTCCTACGAGCAGTACTTC
TRBV21-1	.	TRBJ1-5	.	CASSPGTGNQPQHF	TGTGCCAGCAGCCCCGGGACAGGCAATCAGCCCCAGCATTTT
TRBV18	TRBD1	TRBJ2-2	.	CASSPLGTGNTGELFF	TGTGCCAGCTCACCACTTGGGACAGGGAACACCGGGGAGCTGTTTTTT
TRBV1	.	TRBJ2-3	.	CTSSPARIAGGCRGVQYF	TGCACCAGCAGCCCAGCCCGAATAGCGGGGGGCTGCAGGGGAGTGCAGTATTTT
TRBV5-1	TRBD2	TRBJ2-2	.	CASSFGGRQTGELFF	TGCGCCAGCAGCTTCGGCGGGAGGCAGACCGGGGAGCTGTTTTTT